This TCR beta chain was captured in a study of cytomegalovirus exposure and HLA in healthy donors. After removal of 3 bases from V and 8 bases from J, the junction contained 6 bases not matched to a gene. Germline CDR1 LGHNA, CDR2 YSLEER. The CDR3 extends over 15 amino acids. Here immunoSEQ multiplex PCR was the method, and the copy in TCRdb shows in-frame clones only, minus some. Of more than 200,000 clones listed, 80% to 95% are singletons. The approximately 120-subject validation cohort, separate from the 666-subject first cohort, included the donors. The TCR originated in a woman aged 30 to 39 in good health and CMV-seronegative. The genes are TRBV4-3 and TRBJ1-4, with TRBD1 matching 10 bases. Sequencing was carried out using PBMCs. CDR3 sequence reads: CASSHPTGGIEKLFF. As DNA, the CDR3 is TGCGCCAGCAGCCACCCGACAGGGGGCATAGAAAAACTGTTTTTT.